This T cell receptor (beta chain) originates from a study of blood T cell repertoires in COVID-19. Measured with immunoSEQ multiplex PCR; TCRdb has only the in-frame clones, and not every one. The profile shows 150,000 to 200,000 clones, 88% of them singletons. The material sequenced was PBMCs or T cells enriched from blood (not recorded which). The sequence derives from a woman aged 18-29 years who had recovered from COVID-19.

CDR3 residues: CASSLEVAGGNVNEQFF. The CDR3 coding sequence is TGTGCCAGCAGTCTGGAGGTAGCGGGAGGGAATGTCAATGAGCAGTTCTTC. This rearrangement joins TRBV2 to TRBJ2-1; the match to TRBD2 covers 11 bases. CDR3 length: 17 residues. Germline CDR1 SNHLY, CDR2 FYNNEI. The ends lost 5 bases at V and 6 bases at J; junction bases unmatched: 12.